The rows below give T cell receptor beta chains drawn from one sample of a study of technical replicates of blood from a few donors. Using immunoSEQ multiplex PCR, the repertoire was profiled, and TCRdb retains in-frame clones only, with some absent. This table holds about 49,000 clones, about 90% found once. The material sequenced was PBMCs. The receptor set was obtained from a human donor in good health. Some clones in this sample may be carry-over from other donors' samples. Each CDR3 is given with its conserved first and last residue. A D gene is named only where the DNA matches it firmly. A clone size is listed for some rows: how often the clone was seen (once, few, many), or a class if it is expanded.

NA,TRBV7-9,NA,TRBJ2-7,TGTGCCAGCAGCTTACCCGGAGCCTACGAGCAGTACTTC,CASSLPGAYEQYF
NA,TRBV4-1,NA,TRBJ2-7,TGCGCCAGCAGCCAAGAATACGGGCTAGCGAAGGATGAGCAGTACTTC,CASSQEYGLAKDEQYF
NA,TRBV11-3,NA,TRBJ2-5,TGTGCCAGCAGCTTCCCTCCGACTAACTGGGCGGGGACCCAGTACTTC,CASSFPPTNWAGTQYF
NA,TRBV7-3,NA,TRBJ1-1,TGTGCCAGCAGCTTAATGTCGCTCCAGAAAGGGGGAACTGAAGCTTTCTTT,CASSLMSLQKGGTEAFF
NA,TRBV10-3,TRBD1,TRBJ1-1,TGTGCCATCAGGAATTCCAACCGGGACAGGGGGATTTACGGAGCTTTCTTT,CAIRNSNRDRGIYGAFF
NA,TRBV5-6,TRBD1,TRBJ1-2,TGTGCCAGCAGGGGGACAGCTAACTATGGCTACACCTTC,CASRGTANYGYTF
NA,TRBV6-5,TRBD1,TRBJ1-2,TGTGCCAGCAGTTACTCTCGGGACAGCTTCTATGGCTACACCTTC,CASSYSRDSFYGYTF
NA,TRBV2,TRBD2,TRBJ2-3,TGTGCCAGCAGTGGCCGACTAGCGGGAGTGATAGATACGCAGTATTTT,CASSGRLAGVIDTQYF
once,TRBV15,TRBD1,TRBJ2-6,TGTGCCACCAGCAGAGGGACAGGCAATTCTGGGGCCAACGTCCTGACTTTC,CATSRGTGNSGANVLTF
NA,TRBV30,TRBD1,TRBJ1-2,TGTGCCTGGAGAGTGGGACAGTCTTATGGCTACACCTTC,CAWRVGQSYGYTF
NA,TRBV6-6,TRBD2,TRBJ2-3,TGTGCCAGCAACCGGGACTACACAGATACGCAGTATTTT,CASNRDYTDTQYF
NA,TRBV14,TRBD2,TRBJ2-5,TGTGCCAGCAGCCAATCGGGGACTAGCGGCAAAGAGACCCAGTACTTC,CASSQSGTSGKETQYF
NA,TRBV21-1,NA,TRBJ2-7,TGTGCCAGCAGCAAAGGCGTACGCTTTGGACTAAGAACCTACGAGCAGTACTTC,CASSKGVRFGLRTYEQYF
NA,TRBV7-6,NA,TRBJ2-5,TGTGCCAGCAGCTCAACTAATTCGGAGACCCAGTACTTC,CASSSTNSETQYF
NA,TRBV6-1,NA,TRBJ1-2,TGTGCCAGCAGTGAAGGCGTGGGGCCGGAGGGCTACACCTTC,CASSEGVGPEGYTF
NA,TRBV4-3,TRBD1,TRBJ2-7,TGCGCCAGCAGCCAGCAGGGACAGGGGGGCTACGAGCAGTACTTC,CASSQQGQGGYEQYF
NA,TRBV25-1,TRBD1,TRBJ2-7,TGTGCCAGCAGTGCCCGGGACAGGGGTGGCGAGCAGTACTTC,CASSARDRGGEQYF
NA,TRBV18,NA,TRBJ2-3,TGTGCCAGCTCACCACCCACAGCGGTTAGCACAGATACGCAGTATTTT,CASSPPTAVSTDTQYF
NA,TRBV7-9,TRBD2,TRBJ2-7,TGTGCCAGCAGCACGATAGCGGGTCCAGGCGAGCAGTACTTC,CASSTIAGPGEQYF
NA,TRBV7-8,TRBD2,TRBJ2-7,TGTGCCAGCAGGACTAGCGGTACCTACGAGCAGTACTTC,CASRTSGTYEQYF
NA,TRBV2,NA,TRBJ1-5,TGTGCCAGCAGGGGACGGGAGGCTCAGCCCCAGCATTTT,CASRGREAQPQHF
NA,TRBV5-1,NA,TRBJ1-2,TGCGCCAGCAGCCTCAACAGGGACTATGGCTACACCTTC,CASSLNRDYGYTF
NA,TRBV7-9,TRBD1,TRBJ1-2,TGTGCCAGCAGCAGGGACAGGGGGGTAGCTAACTATGGCTACACCTTC,CASSRDRGVANYGYTF
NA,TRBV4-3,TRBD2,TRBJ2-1,TGCGCCAGCAGCCACTACTGGGAGGCTAGCGGGACAAGCGAGCAGTTCTTC,CASSHYWEASGTSEQFF
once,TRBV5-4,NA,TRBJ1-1,TGTGCCAGCAAGAACTCGGGAGGGGTCGGCCTAATGAACACTGAAGCTTTCTTT,CASKNSGGVGLMNTEAFF
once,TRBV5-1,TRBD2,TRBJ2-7,TGCGCCAGCAGTTCCACTAGCGGGGCGGCTGGGCAGTACTTC,CASSSTSGAAGQYF
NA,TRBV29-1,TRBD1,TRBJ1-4,TGCAGCGTCGAGGGGACAGGGGGCAATGAAAAACTGTTTTTT,CSVEGTGGNEKLFF
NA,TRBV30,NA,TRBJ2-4,TGTGCCTGGAGTTACAGGGAAAAAAACATTCAGTACTTC,CAWSYREKNIQYF
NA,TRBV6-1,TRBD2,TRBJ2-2,TGTGCCAGCAGTGAGAGGACTAGCGGACCAACCGGGGAGCTGTTTTTT,CASSERTSGPTGELFF
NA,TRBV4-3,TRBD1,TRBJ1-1,TGCGCCAGCAGCCTGAGACTCCCGGGACAGGGGGTATTTTGGGGGAACACTGAAGCTTTCTTT,CASSLRLPGQGVFWGNTEAFF
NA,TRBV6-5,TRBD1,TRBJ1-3,TGTGCCAGCTCCGGGACAGCCTCTGGAAACACCATATATTTT,CASSGTASGNTIYF
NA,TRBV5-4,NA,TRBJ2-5,TGTGCCAGCAGCTTGAAACGGAACAGTCAAGAGACCCAGTACTTC,CASSLKRNSQETQYF